This T cell receptor beta chain stems from a study of control samples from healthy donors and cancer patients (dated by TCRdb to 2018 to 2021). On this clone: It lacks a known antigen. No base quality values were provided; no much bigger clone lies one nucleotide off.

Libraries were constructed by the immunoSEQ multiplex PCR assay. TCRdb holds this immuneACCESS table with in-frame rearrangements only. Some clones are missing; in checked studies, unresolved V genes explain under half, and the rest has no known cause. Here the sample has some 150,000 clones; about 91% occur a single time. The top ten clonotypes cover roughly 3.1% of the sample. This TCR was recovered from a man aged 30-40 years in good health. Sequencing used blood.

The CDR3 loop reads CASSVGRAAGDTQYF. The nucleotides are TGTGCCAGCAGCGTAGGACGGGCCGCTGGAGATACGCAGTATTTT. Here the chain combines TRBV9 and TRBJ2-3, with the D gene uncertain. The CDR3 runs 15 amino acids, cysteine and phenylalanine included. Solely the CDR3 DNA is kept, with 45 bases framed from the first base. Relative to germline, V is 0 bases shorter and J is 5 bases shorter, with 13 bases between their ends. CDR1 and CDR2 are read off the germline V gene as SGDLS and YYNGEE.